Shown below are 3 T cell receptor beta chains from a single sample sequenced in a study of blood T cell repertoires in COVID-19. Sequencing was performed with immunoSEQ multiplex PCR; in TCRdb, only in-frame clones are kept and a portion is missing. The sample lists around 170,000 clones; around three quarters were seen once. Sequencing was performed on peripheral blood. These receptors originate from a man aged 70 or older with active or convalescent COVID-19.

The CDR3, as DNA: TGTGCCAGCTCACTTCGGGCGGGGGCCACTGAAGCTTTCTTT. Its protein is CASSLRAGATEAFF. This chain links TRBV18 with TRBJ1-1; the D gene is possibly TRBD1 (6 bases). This CDR3 contains 14 residues. Germline V CDR1 and CDR2: KGHSH, LQKENI. V was pared by 4 bases and J by 4 bases, with 13 bases between.

The chain employs TRBV24-1 and TRBJ2-5, with a possible D match to TRBD2 (6 bases). This CDR3 region has 14 residues. Germline V CDR1 and CDR2: KGHDR, SFDVKD. The V gene lost 3 bases and the J gene lost 5 bases, with 12 bases spanning the gap. This CDR3 reads CATSDTQEGETQYF. The CDR3 bases are TGTGCCACCAGTGATACCCAGGAGGGGGAGACCCAGTACTTC.

This clone appeared a few times. The chain's CDR3 is CAGRQAGANTGELFF. CDR3 DNA sequence: TGTGCCGGGCGGCAAGCGGGGGCCAACACCGGGGAGCTGTTTTTT. This rearrangement joins TRBV6-5 to TRBJ2-2, with TRBD2 matching over 8 bases. Germline V gives CDR1 MNHEY, CDR2 SVGAGI. This CDR3 has 15 amino acids. Unmatched junction bases numbered 10, after V lost 11 bases and J lost 2 bases.